This T cell receptor beta chain was found in a study of T-cell memory formation after mild COVID-19. Whole-study results and caveats: Unconfirmed was the SARS-CoV-2 specificity of second-wave clones that peaked on day 37. The study found contracting CD4+ clones mainly in CM and EM and contracting CD8+ clones in EMRA.

Deletions cut 1 base from V and 6 bases from J, with 7 bases between. The germline CDR1 and CDR2 sequences are LNHNV and YYDKDF (reference sequence). The CDR3 is 12 residues long. With respect to this clonotype: Its specificity is unknown.

TCRdb reprocessed the 5' RACE reads via MiXCR and lists one record per CDR3 protein. The repertoire includes 350,000 to 450,000 distinct CDR3 sequences, 25% to 30% of them detected once, and approximately 15% sits in the top ten. The chain couples TRBV15 to TRBJ2-7; tentative D call: TRBD2 (6 bases). Input material: PBMCs or a T cell subset sorted from them (not recorded which). The sequence was collected from an adult woman who had mild COVID-19 (a few samples of this study predate the infection). Cell type and time point are not known. The CDR3 is CATSRAGVEQYF. In DNA, the CDR3 is TGTGCCACCAGCAGAGCGGGGGTCGAGCAGTACTTC.